This is a list of T cell receptor beta chains from one sample in a study of T-cell reconstitution after alpha-beta-depleted transplantation in children. Each CDR3 protein gets one entry after TCRdb re-called the PCR reads with MiXCR. This sample yields about half a million distinct CDR3 sequences, of which 9.5% to 15% are seen a single time; about 6% belongs to the top ten. This material consisted of PBMCs from the stem cell graft donor, taken from the stem cell graft. The receptors originated from a human donor who donated a stem cell graft to a child with combined immunodeficiency. Both conserved end residues are part of each CDR3. D genes are given only for firm matches. The size of a clone is reported for some rows only, either as once, few or many, or as a class for expanded clones.

V gene	D gene	clone size	J gene	CDR3 DNA	CDR3 protein
TRBV12-3/TRBV12-4	TRBD1	few	TRBJ2-5	TGTGCCAGCACCTCGGCAGGGGGTTTTGAGACCCAGTACTTC	CASTSAGGFETQYF
TRBV7-9	.	.	TRBJ2-1	TGTGCCAGCAGCTTTGGCGGCTTTTACAATGAGCAGTTCTTC	CASSFGGFYNEQFF
TRBV11-2	TRBD2	few	TRBJ2-7	TGTGCCAGCAGCTTATCTATTGGACTAGCGGGAGGATTGGGGGAGCAGTACTTC	CASSLSIGLAGGLGEQYF
TRBV7-9	.	.	TRBJ2-1	TGTGCCAGCAGCTTAGCTTCCTTTGAGCAGTTCTTC	CASSLASFEQFF
TRBV20-1	TRBD2	many	TRBJ2-7	TGCAGTGCTCAAAGGGAGCGGGAGGTTGGCGAGCAGTACTTC	CSAQREREVGEQYF
TRBV29-1	.	.	TRBJ1-1	TGCAGCGTTGAAGAGGGATTGGAGAACACTGAAGCTTTCTTT	CSVEEGLENTEAFF
TRBV2	.	.	TRBJ2-5	TGTGCCAGCAGGTTCATGTCGGGCCAAGCAGAGACCCAGTACTTC	CASRFMSGQAETQYF
TRBV5-1	.	many	TRBJ2-5	TGCGCCAGCAGCCCGGGAAGGGAGGAGACCCAGTACTTC	CASSPGREETQYF
TRBV12-3/TRBV12-4	TRBD1	many	TRBJ1-6	TGTGCCAGCAGCAGGACAGGGAGTGATTCACCCCTCCACTTT	CASSRTGSDSPLHF
TRBV4-1	TRBD1	.	TRBJ2-1	TGCGCCAGCAGCCAAACCGGGACAGGCCTTTACAATGAGCAGTTCTTC	CASSQTGTGLYNEQFF
TRBV7-9	TRBD2	.	TRBJ2-1	TGTGCCAGCAGCTCCGGACTAGCGGGCACCAATGAGCAGTTCTTC	CASSSGLAGTNEQFF
TRBV5-1	TRBD1	few	TRBJ1-2	TGCGCCAGCAGAGGCCAGGGGGCGGGTGGCTACACCTTC	CASRGQGAGGYTF
TRBV5-1	TRBD2	.	TRBJ2-7	TGCGCCAGCAGCTACGGGACTAGCGGGCGCTCCTACGAGCAGTACTTC	CASSYGTSGRSYEQYF
TRBV7-2	TRBD2	.	TRBJ2-7	TGTGCCAGCAGCCCATCAAGCGGGGGACCCATCTACGAGCAGTACTTC	CASSPSSGGPIYEQYF
TRBV11-1	.	many	TRBJ2-1	TGTGCCAGCAGCTGGGCGGTAAACAATGAGCAGTTCTTC	CASSWAVNNEQFF
TRBV6-2/TRBV6-3	TRBD1	.	TRBJ1-2	TGTGCCAGCAGTCAGGACAGGGACAACTATGGCTACACCTTC	CASSQDRDNYGYTF
TRBV6-1	.	.	TRBJ2-5	TGTGCCAGCAGTAAAAACAGTAGGGAGACCCAGTACTTC	CASSKNSRETQYF
TRBV19	.	few	TRBJ2-5	TGTGCCAGTACCGCGCCGGACCAGGGGGAGACCCAGTACTTC	CASTAPDQGETQYF
TRBV6-2/TRBV6-3	.	.	TRBJ1-2	TGTGCCAGCAGCTGGGGGTTCCAACTAGATGGCTACACCTTC	CASSWGFQLDGYTF
TRBV7-2	.	.	TRBJ2-1	TGTGCCAGCAGCTCCATCTCCGGAGCAGCCCTCGGGGGGTTCTTC	CASSSISGAALGGFF
TRBV9	.	many	TRBJ2-1	TGTGCCAGCAGCGCGAGTTACAATGAGCAGTTCTTC	CASSASYNEQFF
TRBV9	.	few	TRBJ2-1	TGTGCCAGCAGCGTAGTGGGGGGGCTTTACAATGAGCAGTTCTTC	CASSVVGGLYNEQFF
TRBV2	.	few	TRBJ2-1	TGTGCCAGCCTCGTAGCGGAGACAGGTTATGAGCAGTTCTTC	CASLVAETGYEQFF
TRBV12-3/TRBV12-4	.	many	TRBJ1-1	TGTGCCAGCAGTAGCCCGGAAGGGGCGAACACTGAAGCTTTCTTT	CASSSPEGANTEAFF
TRBV7-9	.	many	TRBJ1-4	TGTGCCAGCAGCTCACCGACGGGCCCCGCTAATAATGAAAAACTGTTTTTT	CASSSPTGPANNEKLFF
TRBV27	TRBD2	many	TRBJ2-3	TGTGCCAGCAGTTTTTCCCCACCAGGACAAGGGCGGGGGACAGATACGCAGTATTTT	CASSFSPPGQGRGTDTQYF
TRBV4-3	.	many	TRBJ1-2	TGCGCCAGCAGCCAAGATGGGGGCAGGGGTGTGTCGGGCTACACCTTC	CASSQDGGRGVSGYTF
TRBV2	.	once	TRBJ2-1	TGTGCCAGCAGTAACCGACAAGGCTTTATCCCATACAATGAGCAGTTCTTC	CASSNRQGFIPYNEQFF
TRBV19	.	.	TRBJ2-1	TGTGCCAGTAGTATTAGACTAACCACCTACAATGAGCAGTTCTTC	CASSIRLTTYNEQFF
TRBV20-1	.	many	TRBJ2-1	TGCAGTGCTAGAACGACAGGCTACAATGAGCAGTTCTTC	CSARTTGYNEQFF
TRBV12-3/TRBV12-4	TRBD2	many	TRBJ2-3	TGTGCCAGCATCCTGGGAGGGGCGGGCACAGATACGCAGTATTTT	CASILGGAGTDTQYF
TRBV7-9	.	many	TRBJ1-1	TGCGCCAGCAGCTTGGAGAACACTGAAGCTTTCTTT	CASSLENTEAFF
TRBV6-6	TRBD2	many	TRBJ2-1	TGTGCCAGCAGTTATAGCGGGAGTGGCTACAATGAGCAGTTCTTC	CASSYSGSGYNEQFF
TRBV7-2	.	many	TRBJ2-7	TGTGCCAGCAGCTCCTACTTAACGGAGTACGAGCAGTACTTC	CASSSYLTEYEQYF
TRBV12-3/TRBV12-4	.	.	TRBJ1-6	TGTGCCAGCAGCTTTAACCCAGGGTGGAATTCACCCCTCCACTTT	CASSFNPGWNSPLHF
TRBV7-9	.	.	TRBJ2-7	TGTGCCAGCAGCCCCCCCCGAGGAACCCCGGCTCGCGAGCAGTACTTC	CASSPPRGTPAREQYF
TRBV7-3	.	few	TRBJ2-3	TGTGCCAGCAGCCAGGACGCGGGTACGCAGTATTTT	CASSQDAGTQYF
TRBV6-1	.	many	TRBJ2-7	TGTGCCAGCAGTGAAGTCCCATCAAAGCAGTACTTC	CASSEVPSKQYF
TRBV12-3/TRBV12-4	.	.	TRBJ1-2	TGTGCCAGCAGTCTTAATTCAGGTGACCTTACTGGCTACACCTTC	CASSLNSGDLTGYTF
TRBV12-3/TRBV12-4	TRBD2	few	TRBJ2-2	TGTGCCAGCAGTCCCCCGGGACTAGCGCACGCGAACACCGGGGAGCTGTTTTTT	CASSPPGLAHANTGELFF
TRBV10-3	.	many	TRBJ1-1	TGTGCCATCAGGCGGGGGATGCAGGACACTGAAGCTTTCTTT	CAIRRGMQDTEAFF
TRBV5-5	.	many	TRBJ2-3	TGTGCCAGCAGCGCAAGGGGTTTGGTCACAGATACGCAGTATTTT	CASSARGLVTDTQYF
TRBV4-2	TRBD2	few	TRBJ2-1	TGTGCCAGCAGCCTCGAGCGGGGGGGTGGGAATGAGCAGTTCTTC	CASSLERGGGNEQFF
TRBV5-8	.	few	TRBJ2-1	TGTGCCACCGAGAGGTGGGGGTCGGCGGGAAATGAGCAGTTCTTC	CATERWGSAGNEQFF
TRBV20-1	.	many	TRBJ2-2	TGCAGTGCTAGAGGGGGCCACACCGGGGAGCTGTTTTTT	CSARGGHTGELFF
TRBV6-6	.	.	TRBJ1-1	TGTGCCAGCAGTTTCGGCAGGGAGAACACTGAAGCTTTCTTT	CASSFGRENTEAFF